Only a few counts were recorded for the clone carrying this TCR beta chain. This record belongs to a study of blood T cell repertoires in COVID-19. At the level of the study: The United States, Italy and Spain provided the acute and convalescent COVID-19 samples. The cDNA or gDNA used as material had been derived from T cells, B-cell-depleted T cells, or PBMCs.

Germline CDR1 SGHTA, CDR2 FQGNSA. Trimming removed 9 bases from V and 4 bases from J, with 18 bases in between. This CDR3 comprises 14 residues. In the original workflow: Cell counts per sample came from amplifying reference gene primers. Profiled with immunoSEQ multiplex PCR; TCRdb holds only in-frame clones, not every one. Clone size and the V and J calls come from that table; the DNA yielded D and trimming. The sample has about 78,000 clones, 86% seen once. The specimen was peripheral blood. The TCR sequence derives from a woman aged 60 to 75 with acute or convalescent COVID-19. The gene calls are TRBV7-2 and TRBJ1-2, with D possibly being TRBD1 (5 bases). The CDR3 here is CASREAGGFYGYTF. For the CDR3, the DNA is TGTGCCAGTAGAGAAGCGGGGGGGTTCTATGGCTACACCTTC.